Following are 20 T cell receptor beta chains from one sample sequenced in a study of OX40 agonist ivuxolimab in advanced cancers. Repertoires were generated with immunoSEQ multiplex PCR, while TCRdb's copy carries only in-frame clones and drops some. The table has 50,000 to 60,000 clones, approximately 89% seen once. Specimen: CD4+ or CD8+ T cells sorted from blood, collected in a trial of the OX40 agonist ivuxolimab. The receptors shown here come from an adult with an advanced solid tumor such as melanoma, head and neck, liver or kidney cancer.

The chain carries TRBV27 and TRBJ1-1; 8 bases map to TRBD1. CDR1 MNHEY and CDR2 SMNVEV come from the germline V gene (reference sequence). V lost 6 bases to trimming and J lost 9 bases; unmatched junction nucleotides: 3. The CDR3 contains 11 residues. In nucleotides, the CDR3 is TGTGCCAGCAGCCAGGGGGCTCAAGCTTTCTTT. This gives the protein CASSQGAQAFF.

This chain links TRBV9 with TRBJ1-1; 7 nucleotides align to TRBD1. Unmatched junction bases numbered 7, after V lost 4 bases and J lost 1 base. CDR1 is SGDLS and CDR2 is YYNGEE in the germline V gene. This CDR3 is built from 15 residues. The CDR3 region is CASSPGDSSNTEAFF. CDR3 DNA sequence: TGTGCCAGCAGCCCCGGGGACAGCTCGAACACTGAAGCTTTCTTT.

This chain links TRBV15 with TRBJ1-1; maybe TRBD1 (5 bases). V lost 4 bases and J 0 bases, leaving 6 bases between the germline ends. Per the germline V gene, CDR1 is LNHNV and CDR2 is YYDKDF (reference sequence). The CDR3 is made up of 13 amino acids. The CDR3 loop reads CATSTGMNTEAFF. CDR3 DNA: TGTGCCACCAGCACAGGGATGAACACTGAAGCTTTCTTT. The full variable domain, with the rest looked up from reference TRBV15 and TRBJ1-1, is DAMVIQNPRYQVTQFGKPVTLSCSQTLNHNVMYWYQQKSSQAPKLLFHYYDKDFNNEADTPDNFQSRRPNTSFCFLDIRSPGLGDTAMYLCATSTGMNTEAFFGQGTRLTVV.

The DNA of the CDR3 is TGTGCCAGCATGTCTAGCGCGAGGGACGAGCAGTACGTC. This encodes CASMSSARDEQYV. This chain joins TRBV7-8 and TRBJ2-7; D might be TRBD2 (6 bases). CDR3 length equals 13 residues. The germline CDR1 and CDR2 sequences are SGHVS and FQNEAQ. Trimming left V 7 bases short and J 5 bases short, with 15 bases between.

The chain couples TRBV19 to TRBJ1-2, with no clear D. CDR3 size: 13 residues. V lost 7 bases, J lost 4 bases, and 13 bases lay in between. Per germline, CDR1 LNHDA and CDR2 SQIVND (reference sequence). In nucleotides, the CDR3 is TGTGCCAGTAACCCCGCCGGTCCCTATGGCTACACCTTC. Amino acids: CASNPAGPYGYTF.

The chain links TRBV7-9 to TRBJ1-4, with 7 bases matching TRBD1. After removal of 4 bases from V and 13 bases from J, the junction contained 12 bases not matched to a gene. The CDR3 runs to 14 residues. Germline V gene lookup returns CDR1 SEHNR and CDR2 FQNEAQ (reference sequence). For the CDR3, the DNA is TGTGCCAGCAGCTCGTCGGACAACAGGGGCTCACTGTTTTTT. Translated, it gives CASSSSDNRGSLFF.

This clone was counted a few times. The rearrangement uses TRBV2 and TRBJ1-2, with D unclear. The CDR3 length is 13 residues. Germline lookup yields CDR1 SNHLY and CDR2 FYNNEI. V was clipped by 3 bases and J by 4 bases, with 9 bases between them. The CDR3 protein is CASSDGSPYGYTF. The CDR3 DNA follows: TGTGCCAGCAGTGATGGTAGCCCCTATGGCTACACCTTC.

This chain uses TRBV19 with TRBJ1-4, with D uncertain. Germline CDR1 LNHDA, CDR2 SQIVND (reference sequence). Between the trimmed V and J ends, which lost 3 bases and 0 bases, there was a span of 11 bases. CDR3 size: 16 residues. The CDR3 DNA is TGTGCCAGTAGTATGATAGTCCCTGCAACTAATGAAAAACTGTTTTTT. Translating gives CASSMIVPATNEKLFF. Based on the CDR3 plus reference TRBV19 and TRBJ1-4, the full variable domain is DGGITQSPKYLFRKEGQNVTLSCEQNLNHDAMYWYRQDPGQGLRLIYYSQIVNDFQKGDIAEGYSVSREKKESFPLTVTSAQKNPTAFYLCASSMIVPATNEKLFFGSGTQLSVL.

The chain joins TRBV19 to TRBJ1-2, with D uncertain. This CDR3 has 15 amino acids. CDR1 is LNHDA, CDR2 SQIVND, per germline (reference sequence). V was shortened by 3 bases and J by 5 bases, with 16 bases between the two germline ends. The CDR3 bases are TGTGCCAGTAGTATTCCACGAGGCGTAGAGTATGGCTACACCTTC. Residues: CASSIPRGVEYGYTF. Full variable domain (outside the CDR3, taken from reference TRBV19 and TRBJ1-2): DGGITQSPKYLFRKEGQNVTLSCEQNLNHDAMYWYRQDPGQGLRLIYYSQIVNDFQKGDIAEGYSVSREKKESFPLTVTSAQKNPTAFYLCASSIPRGVEYGYTFGSGTRLTVV.

The rearrangement links TRBV7-8 to TRBJ1-1, with D possibly matching TRBD1 (5 bases). This CDR3 has 15 residues. Germline V gene lookup returns CDR1 SGHVS and CDR2 FQNEAQ. Trimming left V 4 bases short and J 1 base short, with 13 bases between. The CDR3 bases are TGTGCCAGCAGCTCAATTGGGACGGGGAACACTGAAGCTTTCTTT. Protein: CASSSIGTGNTEAFF.

This sequence joins TRBV5-4 and TRBJ2-7, with D unclear. V dropped 3 bases and J dropped 2 bases, with 12 bases sitting between them. The germline CDR1 and CDR2 sequences are SGHNT and YYREEE (reference sequence). The CDR3 is 14 residues long. The DNA of the CDR3 is TGTGCCAGCAGCTACGACAAGAGTCCCTACGAGCAGTACGTC. Protein product: CASSYDKSPYEQYV.

The V and J genes are TRBV7-8 and TRBJ2-7; D gene unclear. The germline V gene has CDR1 SGHVS and CDR2 FQNEAQ. V dropped 2 bases and J dropped 5 bases, with 4 bases sitting between them. The CDR3 contains 11 residues. The CDR3 sequence: CASSLRDEQYF. The CDR3 region has the DNA TGTGCCAGCAGCTTAAGGGACGAGCAGTACTTC.

This clone came up once. This chain uses TRBV27 with TRBJ2-7, with a possible D match to TRBD1 (6 bases). Between the trimmed V and J ends, which lost 6 bases and 4 bases, there was a span of 19 bases. CDR3 length equals 15 residues. CDR1 is MNHEY and CDR2 is SMNVEV in the germline V gene (reference sequence). CDR3 sequence reads: CASSPGTSVKYEQYV. In DNA form, the CDR3 reads TGTGCCAGCAGCCCCGGGACATCCGTAAAATACGAGCAGTACGTC.

In this sample, this clone turned up a few times. The genes are TRBV7-6 and TRBJ2-5, with D possibly being TRBD1 (5 bases). Trimming took 5 bases from V and 5 from J, leaving 15 bases between them. Germline values: CDR1 SGHVS, CDR2 FNYEAQ. The CDR3 totals 14 residues. The CDR3 region has the DNA TGTGCCAGCAGCCCACTTTTGGGGCGGGAGACCCAGTACTTC. Translated: CASSPLLGRETQYF.

The V call is TRBV7-9, the J call TRBJ2-1, with 8 bases identical to TRBD1. The germline gives CDR1 SEHNR, CDR2 FQNEAQ (reference sequence). With 0 bases clipped from V and 8 bases from J, the junction kept 15 bases outside the gene matches. This CDR3 is 18 amino acids long. For the CDR3, the DNA is TGTGCCAGCAGCTTAGCTTCCCTACCGGTTGGACAGGGTTATGAGCAGTTCTTC. Its protein product is CASSLASLPVGQGYEQFF.

The chain links TRBV7-2 to TRBJ1-3; D gene ambiguous. Trimming took 1 base from V and 0 from J, leaving 7 bases between them. Germline V gene data show CDR1 as SGHTA and CDR2 as FQGNSA. The CDR3 runs 15 residues. In DNA, the CDR3 is TGTGCCAGCAGCTTAGATGGCAACTCTGGAAACACCATATATTTT. This gives the protein CASSLDGNSGNTIYF.

This clone has a single count. The chain is built from TRBV29-1 and TRBJ2-1, with 12 bases lining up with TRBD2. CDR1 is SQVTM and CDR2 is ANQGSEA in the germline V gene. V was pared by 8 bases and J by 3 bases, with 8 bases of the junction left unmatched. The CDR3 has 15 amino acids. The CDR3 reads CSFKTSGGHYNEQFF. CDR3 nucleotide sequence: TGCAGCTTCAAGACTAGCGGGGGCCACTACAATGAGCAGTTCTTC.

The chain has TRBV7-2 and TRBJ1-1, with 8 bases identical to TRBD1. The V gene's germline CDR1 is SGHTA and CDR2 FQGNSA. The CDR3 contains 17 residues. J gave up 0 bases and V 5 bases, and 11 bases lay outside the gene matches. CDR3 nucleotide sequence: TGTGCCAGCAGCCTATTCCCGACAGGGGTAATGAACACTGAAGCTTTCTTT. This translates into CASSLFPTGVMNTEAFF.

V gene TRBV7-8 combines with J gene TRBJ2-7; TRBD2 is a possible D gene (5 bases). V lost 4 bases, J lost 7 bases, and 20 bases lay in between. This CDR3 is 15 amino acids long. Germline CDR1 is SGHVS and CDR2 is FQNEAQ. CDR3 protein: CASSSSDYLYMEQYF. The CDR3 nucleotides read TGTGCCAGCAGCTCGTCCGACTACCTATACATGGAGCAGTACTTC.

This clone has just a few counts. The chain has TRBV11-2 and TRBJ1-5; D call uncertain. There are 15 residues in the CDR3. CDR1 is SGHAT, CDR2 FQNNGV, per germline. V was shortened by 6 bases and J by 9 bases, with 21 bases between the two germline ends. CDR3 nucleotide sequence: TGTGCCAGCAGTGCTGACACCGGGCATTATTCGCCCCAGCATTTT. The encoded protein is CASSADTGHYSPQHF.